This entry features one TCR beta chain sequence. Its target is unknown. This sample was included in a study of identical twins. The CDR3 is made up of 15 amino acids. With V trimmed by 6 bases and J by 5 bases, 10 bases remained unmatched. TCRdb re-derived calls from the 5' RACE reads in MiXCR, one entry per CDR3 protein. The sample has 500,000 to 700,000 distinct CDR3 sequences, 7.1% seen once; the top ten hold about 1.5%. Study-wide findings and caveats: Excess sharing by twins proved weaker in beta out-of-frame sequences. Those out-of-frame alpha sequences shared by twins showed an excess of low generation probability. Recombination models fit unrelated individuals' TCR alpha sharing but underestimated twins'.

A further study also used this sample, focusing on yellow fever vaccine responses in identical twins.

The chain uses TRBV12-3 or TRBV12-4 and TRBJ1-2, with 9 bases fitting TRBD1. Material: PBMCs. This sequence was found in a woman aged 18-29 years in good health. In DNA form, the CDR3 reads TGTGCCAGCAGCACTACCGACAGGGGGGGATATGGCTACACCTTC. This translates into CASSTTDRGGYGYTF.